This T cell receptor (beta chain) was recorded in a study of T-cell reconstitution after alpha-beta-depleted transplantation in children. The library targeted TCRbeta and was prepared with unique molecular identifiers. Each CDR3 protein is one row after TCRdb ran MiXCR on the PCR reads. The data show about 230,000 distinct CDR3 sequences, about 8.8% seen once. Trimming cost V 4 bases and J 3 bases; bases outside gene matches: 4. Germline V gene sequence: CDR1 SGHRS, CDR2 YFSETQ. CDR3 length: 15 amino acids. This clonotype was found many times. The material sequenced was PBMCs from the stem cell graft donor, taken from the stem cell graft. The chain links TRBV5-1 to TRBJ2-7, with 13 bases lining up with TRBD2. This TCR was recovered from a human donor who donated a stem cell graft to a child with SCID. This chain's CDR3 is CASSPGLAGNYEQYF. Here the CDR3 DNA reads TGCGCCAGCAGCCCGGGACTAGCGGGGAACTACGAGCAGTACTTC. Based on the CDR3 plus reference TRBV5-1 and TRBJ2-7, the full variable domain is KAGVTQTPRYLIKTRGQQVTLSCSPISGHRSVSWYQQTPGQGLQFLFEYFSETQRNKGNFPGRFSGRQFSNSRSEMNVSTLELGDSALYLCASSPGLAGNYEQYFGPGTRLTVT.